One and the same sample provided the 17 T cell receptor beta chains below, sequenced in a study of blood T cells in healthy people across ages. With a J-beta primer mix and a sample-barcoded 5' primer, a second PCR ran about 6 to 11 cycles. TCRdb fed the 5' RACE reads into MiXCR, producing one record per CDR3 protein. The table lists around 820,000 distinct CDR3 sequences, 20% to 25% of them singletons. These same data were also listed under a study on T cells of mothers and their children.

Specimen: blood. The receptors originated from a boy younger than 18 in good health.

The V and J genes are TRBV24-1 and TRBJ2-1, with 8 bases identical to TRBD1. V lost 7 bases and J lost 6; bases outside the gene matches: 1. Looked up from germline, CDR1 is KGHDR and CDR2 is SFDVKD. The CDR3 is made up of 12 amino acids. CDR3 amino acids: CATSTGGNEQFF. The CDR3 nucleotides are TGTGCCACCAGCACAGGGGGCAATGAGCAGTTCTTC.

This clonotype showed up just a few times. The junction and the germline gene differ at one end; a read error may be behind it. V is TRBV19 and J is TRBJ2-1; perhaps TRBD2 as D (5 bases). This CDR3 contains 14 residues. CDR1 is LNHDA, CDR2 SQIVND, per germline (reference sequence). CDR3 nucleotide sequence: TGTGCCACTGATGGTGGGAGCTCCTACAGTGAGCAGTTCTTC. It codes for CATDGGSSYSEQFF.

V usage is TRBV19 and J usage is TRBJ2-3, with 8 bases that match TRBD1. V shed 4 bases and J 2 bases; nucleotides not matched to a gene: 8. The CDR3 length is 16 residues. Germline assignment: CDR1 LNHDA and CDR2 SQIVND (reference sequence). In nucleotides, the CDR3 is TGTGCCAGTAGTAAAGGCCGGACAGGGAACACAGATACGCAGTATTTT. It yields the protein CASSKGRTGNTDTQYF.

The sample holds a few counts of this clonotype. The genes are TRBV5-1 and TRBJ2-5, with unresolved D. The J call could be wrong; TRBJ2-7 is a better fit for the DNA end. The CDR3 extends over 13 amino acids. The germline V gene has CDR1 SGHRS and CDR2 YFSETQ. CDR3: CASSLSEYYEQYF. The CDR3 nucleotides are TGCGCCAGCAGCTTGTCCGAATACTACGAGCAGTACTTC.

This chain uses TRBV20-1 with TRBJ2-2; D call uncertain. The germline V gene has CDR1 DFQATT and CDR2 SNEGSKA (reference sequence). The CDR3 consists of 12 residues. Between the trimmed V and J ends, which lost 6 bases and 4 bases, there was a span of 9 bases. Here the CDR3 reads CSALSATGELFF. The CDR3 DNA is TGCAGTGCCCTGAGTGCCACCGGGGAGCTGTTTTTT.

This rearrangement joins TRBV2 to TRBJ2-5; D might be TRBD2 (5 bases). CDR1 SNHLY and CDR2 FYNNEI come from the germline V gene. Trimming cost V 4 bases and J 4 bases, with 13 bases left between them. CDR3 length equals 14 residues. In nucleotides, the CDR3 is TGTGCCAGCAGTGTGCCCGGGAATCGAGAGACCCAGTACTTC. Translating gives CASSVPGNRETQYF.

The rearrangement uses TRBV6-2 or TRBV6-3 and TRBJ1-2; no clear D gene. Germline values: CDR1 MNHEY, CDR2 SVGEGT. V shed 0 bases and J shed 6 bases, with 14 bases lying between them. The CDR3 extends over 15 amino acids. The CDR3 loop is CASSYSLPGKNGYTF. The CDR3 region has the DNA TGTGCCAGCAGTTACTCTCTGCCGGGGAAAAATGGCTACACCTTC.

This chain joins TRBV10-3 and TRBJ2-7, with 7 bases aligning to TRBD2. The CDR3 consists of 13 residues. CDR1 ENHRY and CDR2 SYGVKD come from the germline V gene. The junction had 6 bases not matched to a gene; V was cut back by 10 bases and J by 0 bases. CDR3 in amino acids: CATLGGVSYEQYF. The CDR3 bases are TGTGCCACCCTTGGGGGGGTCTCCTACGAGCAGTACTTC.

This clonotype turned up a few times. This rearrangement joins TRBV28 to TRBJ2-5; no clear D gene. The DNA end lines up better with TRBJ2-1; the J call may be wrong. The CDR3 covers 12 residues. The germline CDR1 and CDR2 sequences are MDHEN and SYDVKM. The CDR3 spells CASSWTPNEQFF. CDR3 sequence (DNA): TGTGCCAGCAGTTGGACCCCCAATGAGCAGTTCTTC.

The rearrangement joins TRBV7-9 to TRBJ2-1; D is perhaps TRBD1 (6 bases). The V end was cut by 1 base, the J end by 9 bases, with 16 bases between. The germline V gene has CDR1 SEHNR and CDR2 FQNEAQ (reference sequence). This CDR3 spans 15 amino acids. The CDR3 loop is CASSLEQGSPTEQFF. In DNA, the CDR3 is TGTGCCAGCAGCTTAGAACAGGGTAGCCCCACTGAGCAGTTCTTC.

The rearrangement uses TRBV29-1 and TRBJ1-2; TRBD1 aligns across 9 bases. V trimming: 6 bases; J trimming: 8 bases; junction bases outside the gene matches: 13. This CDR3 comprises 14 residues. Germline lookup yields CDR1 SQVTM and CDR2 ANQGSEA. Written as DNA, the CDR3 is TGCAGCGTCGGTCACGGGGACAGGGTGAACGGCTACACCTTC. Amino acids: CSVGHGDRVNGYTF.

This clonotype was observed at least ten times. The V gene is TRBV5-1, the J gene TRBJ1-1; no reliable D call. The CDR3 covers 14 residues. Trimming stripped 0 bases from V and 1 base from J, with 7 bases between. Germline CDR1 reads SGHRS; CDR2 reads YFSETQ. The CDR3 DNA is TGCGCCAGCAGCTTGGGACGGGGGAACACTGAAGCTTTCTTT. The encoded protein is CASSLGRGNTEAFF.

The chain has TRBV29-1 and TRBJ2-1; D call uncertain. In germline, CDR1 is SQVTM, CDR2 ANQGSEA. The V gene lost 4 bases and the J gene lost 3 bases, with 19 bases spanning the gap. CDR3 length: 16 amino acids. This CDR3 reads CSVGVVGGKNYNEQFF. In nucleotides, the CDR3 is TGCAGCGTTGGAGTAGTCGGTGGGAAGAACTACAATGAGCAGTTCTTC.

The chain is built from TRBV28 and TRBJ2-7, with 9 bases matching TRBD1. The CDR3 consists of 16 residues. From germline, CDR1 is MDHEN and CDR2 SYDVKM. V was pared by 4 bases and J by 5 bases, with 12 bases of the junction left unmatched. This CDR3 is CASSSPPGQGLHEQYF. CDR3 nucleotides: TGTGCCAGCAGTTCTCCACCGGGACAGGGACTCCACGAGCAGTACTTC. Looking up the rest from reference TRBV28 and TRBJ2-7 gives the full variable domain: DVKVTQSSRYLVKRTGEKVFLECVQDMDHENMFWYRQDPGLGLRLIYFSYDVKMKEKGDIPEGYSVSREKKERFSLILESASTNQTSMYLCASSSPPGQGLHEQYFGPGTRLTVT.

This clonotype was counted only a few times. The chain uses TRBV20-1 and TRBJ2-5; 12 bases align to TRBD2. The DNA end is more similar to TRBJ2-1, so the J call may be wrong. The CDR3 is made up of 15 amino acids. The germline gives CDR1 DFQATT, CDR2 SNEGSKA (reference sequence). CDR3 protein: CSARTTSGGPNEQFF. CDR3 DNA: TGCAGTGCTAGAACGACTAGCGGGGGTCCCAATGAGCAGTTCTTC.

The CDR3 region has the DNA TGTGCCAGCAGCAGGGGGACAGGGTTCTACACAGATACGCAGTATTTT. This codes for CASSRGTGFYTDTQYF. V and J are TRBV7-9 and TRBJ2-3; the match to TRBD1 covers 9 bases. The germline CDR1 and CDR2 sequences are SEHNR and FQNEAQ (reference sequence). The CDR3 is 16 residues long. V shed 5 bases and J 2 bases; nucleotides not matched to a gene: 8.

The rearrangement joins TRBV5-1 to TRBJ2-1; possibly TRBD1 for D (6 bases). V was trimmed by 4 bases and J by 12 bases, leaving 11 bases between them. Germline assignment: CDR1 SGHRS and CDR2 YFSETQ. This CDR3 region has 11 residues. The CDR3 nucleotides read TGCGCCAGCAGCGGTGGCAGGGGGCAGTTCTTC. Translation: CASSGGRGQFF.